One sample yielded the 10 T cell receptor beta chains listed below, sequenced in a study of blood T cell repertoires in COVID-19 (dated by TCRdb to about 2020). Library preparation used the immunoSEQ multiplex PCR assay. TCRdb limited this immuneACCESS table to in-frame rearrangements with V and J called. A share of clones is missing; checked studies link under half to unresolved V genes, and the rest is unexplained. In this sample the table shows 150,000 to 200,000 clones, approximately 85% of which occur a single time. The ten largest account for roughly 9.8% of the sample. The material sequenced was peripheral blood. These receptor sequences come from a woman older than 75 with acute or convalescent COVID-19.

The rearrangement uses TRBV5-4 and TRBJ2-1; 9 nucleotides align to TRBD2. Germline V gene data show CDR1 as SGHNT and CDR2 as YYREEE (reference sequence). Trimming at V came to 4 bases and at J to 6 bases, leaving 8 bases not matched to a gene. CDR3 size: 15 residues. CDR3 amino acids: CASSVAGGPLNEQFF. The CDR3 DNA reads TGTGCCAGCAGCGTCGCGGGGGGGCCGCTCAATGAGCAGTTCTTC.

V usage is TRBV5-1 and J usage is TRBJ2-2, with D possibly TRBD1 on 5 matching bases. The V end lost 0 bases, the J end lost 10 bases, and 16 bases lay between the germline ends. CDR1 is SGHRS, CDR2 YFSETQ, per germline. The CDR3 runs to 15 residues. The CDR3 region has the DNA TGCGCCAGCAGCTTGGAAGCAGGGTCCCCCTCGGAGCTGTTTTTT. Translated: CASSLEAGSPSELFF.

The genes are TRBV7-3 and TRBJ2-1; 8 nucleotides agree with TRBD2. The germline V gene encodes CDR1 SGHTA and CDR2 FQGTGA. This CDR3 contains 14 residues. V dropped 5 bases and J dropped 6; count of bases not matched to a gene: 6. Here the CDR3 DNA reads TGTGCCAGCAGCCCCCGGGGGGGCAGCAATGAGCAGTTCTTC. Protein sequence: CASSPRGGSNEQFF. The variable domain in full, with the rest retrieved from reference TRBV7-3 and TRBJ2-1, is GAGVSQTPSNKVTEKGKYVELRCDPISGHTALYWYRQSLGQGPEFLIYFQGTGAADDSGLPNDRFFAVRPEGSVSTLKIQRTERGDSAVYLCASSPRGGSNEQFFGPGTRLTVL.

The chain joins TRBV24-1 to TRBJ2-1, with D tentatively TRBD1 (6 bases). CDR3 length equals 13 residues. V dropped 7 bases and J dropped 6 bases, with 12 bases sitting between them. Germline-derived CDR1 and CDR2 are KGHDR and SFDVKD. CDR3 nucleotides: TGTGCCACCAGACAGGGTGGGGGCAATGAGCAGTTCTTC. It translates to CATRQGGGNEQFF.

The sample holds a few counts of this clone. The V and J genes are TRBV30 and TRBJ2-7; TRBD1 agrees at 9 bases. The ends lost 6 bases at V and 5 bases at J; junction bases unmatched: 8. This CDR3 spans 13 amino acids. Germline CDR1 and CDR2: GTSNPN and SVGIG (reference sequence). For the CDR3, the DNA is TGTGCCTGCCTGGGACAGGGTGGCCACGAGCAGTACTTC. Translating it yields CACLGQGGHEQYF.

This chain links TRBV3-1 (or the pseudogene TRBV3-2) with TRBJ1-1; D is unresolved. Per germline, CDR1 LGHDT and CDR2 YNNKEL (reference sequence). This CDR3 spans 15 amino acids. V gave up 0 bases and J gave up 4 bases, with 12 bases separating them. The CDR3 protein is CASSQDWAGSTEAFF. The CDR3 DNA reads as TGTGCCAGCAGCCAAGATTGGGCGGGGAGCACTGAAGCTTTCTTT.

This clone was counted only a few times. The CDR3 sequence: CATQAGNSGNTIYF. The CDR3 DNA sequence: TGTGCCACCCAGGCGGGGAACTCTGGAAACACCATATATTTT. The chain has TRBV2 and TRBJ1-3; D not certain. CDR1 and CDR2 (germline): SNHLY, FYNNEI. Trimming stripped 10 bases from V and 0 bases from J, with 13 bases between. There are 14 residues in the CDR3.

The chain carries TRBV4-3 and TRBJ2-2; the D gene is possibly TRBD1 (6 bases). Trimming removed 4 bases from V and 0 bases from J, with 12 bases in between. Per the germline V gene, CDR1 is LGHNA and CDR2 is YSLEER. CDR3 length: 16 amino acids. CDR3 DNA: TGCGCCAGCAGCCTAGGGGGATACACGAACACCGGGGAGCTGTTTTTT. Translated: CASSLGGYTNTGELFF.

This chain connects TRBV7-9 to TRBJ1-6; D may be TRBD1 (5 bases). From germline, CDR1 is SEHNR and CDR2 FQNEAQ (reference sequence). V shed 6 bases and J shed 10 bases, with 19 bases lying between them. This CDR3 has 15 amino acids. CDR3 residues: CASSHGGVSGSPLHF. The CDR3 coding sequence is TGTGCCAGCAGTCACGGGGGGGTATCAGGGTCACCCCTCCACTTT.

The V gene is TRBV6-5, the J gene TRBJ2-2; the D gene is possibly TRBD1 (6 bases). The CDR3 spans 15 residues. V lost 7 bases and J lost 0, with 12 bases in between. Germline V gene data show CDR1 as MNHEY and CDR2 as SVGAGI. The CDR3 protein is CASTTGSTNTGELFF. CDR3 bases: TGTGCCAGCACTACAGGGTCCACGAACACCGGGGAGCTGTTTTTT.